The present entry profiles one TCR beta chain with its context. The data belong to a study of blood T cell repertoires in COVID-19. Looking at the study overall: The study drew acute and convalescent COVID-19 samples from the United States, Italy and Spain. PBMCs, B-cell-depleted T cells, or T cells were the source of the cDNA or gDNA that made up the material.

The CDR3 extends over 16 amino acids. Trimming removed 6 bases from V and 4 bases from J; junction bases left unmatched: 5. Germline values: CDR1 LNHDA, CDR2 SQIVND (reference sequence). Clones were read by immunoSEQ multiplex PCR, and TCRdb kept only the in-frame ones, dropping some. The sample comprises roughly 210,000 clones, approximately 90% of which are singletons, and more than 1.5% rests with the top ten. The source is a man aged 65-85 years with acute or convalescent COVID-19. Sequences were obtained from peripheral blood. The chain links TRBV19 to TRBJ2-2; 13 bases map to TRBD2. CDR3 DNA: TGTGCCAGTAGGAACGGACTAGCGGGGGCCACCGGGGAGCTGTTTTTT. It is translated as CASRNGLAGATGELFF. Drawing the rest from reference TRBV19 and TRBJ2-2, the complete variable domain is DGGITQSPKYLFRKEGQNVTLSCEQNLNHDAMYWYRQDPGQGLRLIYYSQIVNDFQKGDIAEGYSVSREKKESFPLTVTSAQKNPTAFYLCASRNGLAGATGELFFGEGSRLTVL.